These T cell receptor beta chains were read from a single sample in a study of blood T cell repertoires in COVID-19. Sequencing used immunoSEQ multiplex PCR; TCRdb keeps in-frame clones, though not all of them. The table includes about 180,000 clones, approximately 84% detected once. Material: peripheral blood. The receptors originated from a human donor in a cohort sampled during active COVID-19. The CDR3 runs from the conserved cysteine through the conserved F or W. A D gene is named only where the DNA matches it firmly. Clone size, where shown, is once, few, many, or a class for clones that have expanded.

TRBJ1-2	few	TRBV19	.	CASSSRTVYGYTF	TGTGCCAGTAGTTCGAGGACAGTCTATGGCTACACCTTC
TRBJ1-6	.	TRBV3-1/TRBV3-2	TRBD1	CASSRWGQGGSYNSPLHF	TGTGCCAGCAGCCGCTGGGGACAGGGTGGCTCCTATAATTCACCCCTCCACTTT
TRBJ2-3	.	TRBV20-1	TRBD1	CSASDEGRGKYF	TGCAGTGCTAGTGACGAGGGCAGGGGGAAGTATTTT
TRBJ1-5	.	TRBV27	.	CASSLRNPGAAQPQHF	TGTGCCAGCAGTTTAAGGAATCCTGGGGCAGCTCAGCCCCAGCATTTT
TRBJ2-7	.	TRBV2	.	CASSAKRTGSYEQYF	TGTGCCAGCAGTGCAAAACGGACTGGGAGCTACGAGCAGTACTTC
TRBJ1-2	.	TRBV6-6	.	CASSYSARNYGYTF	TGTGCCAGCAGTTACTCGGCCAGGAACTATGGCTACACCTTC
TRBJ2-3	.	TRBV10-3	.	CATASVTDTQYF	TGTGCCACGGCGAGCGTAACAGATACGCAGTATTTT
TRBJ1-4	few	TRBV20-1	.	CSASRRSNEKLFF	TGCAGTGCTAGTAGACGGAGTAATGAAAAACTGTTTTTT
TRBJ2-2	.	TRBV27	TRBD2	CASSWSGGNTGELFF	TGTGCCAGCAGTTGGAGCGGGGGAAACACCGGGGAGCTGTTTTTT
TRBJ1-2	.	TRBV12-3/TRBV12-4	.	CASAAGYYGYTF	TGTGCCAGCGCTGCAGGGTACTATGGCTACACCTTC
TRBJ1-1	.	TRBV5-4	TRBD1	CASSSWTGPESGAFF	TGTGCCAGCAGCTCCTGGACAGGGCCCGAAAGTGGAGCTTTCTTT
TRBJ2-5	.	TRBV2	.	CASSEYYTIQETQYF	TGTGCCAGCAGTGAATATTACACGATACAAGAGACCCAGTACTTC
TRBJ2-3	.	TRBV7-8	.	CATARWELTDTQYF	TGTGCCACCGCGCGGTGGGAGTTAACAGATACGCAGTATTTT
TRBJ1-2	.	TRBV6-6	.	CASSYSTGRNYGYTF	TGTGCCAGCAGTTACTCGACCGGGAGGAACTATGGCTACACCTTC
TRBJ1-2	many	TRBV9	.	CASSVGQGSYGYTF	TGTGCCAGCAGCGTAGGGCAGGGCTCCTATGGCTACACCTTC